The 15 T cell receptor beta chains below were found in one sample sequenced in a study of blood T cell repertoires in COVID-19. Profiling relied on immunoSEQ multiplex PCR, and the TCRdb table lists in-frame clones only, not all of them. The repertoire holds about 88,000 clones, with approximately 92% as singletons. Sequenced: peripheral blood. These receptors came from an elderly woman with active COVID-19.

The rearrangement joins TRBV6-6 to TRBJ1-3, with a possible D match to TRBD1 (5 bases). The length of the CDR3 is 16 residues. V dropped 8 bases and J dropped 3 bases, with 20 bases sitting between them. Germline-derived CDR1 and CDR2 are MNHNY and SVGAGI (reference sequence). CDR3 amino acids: CASLDPSRAGGNTIYF. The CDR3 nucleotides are TGTGCCAGCCTCGATCCCAGCAGGGCTGGTGGAAACACCATATATTTT.

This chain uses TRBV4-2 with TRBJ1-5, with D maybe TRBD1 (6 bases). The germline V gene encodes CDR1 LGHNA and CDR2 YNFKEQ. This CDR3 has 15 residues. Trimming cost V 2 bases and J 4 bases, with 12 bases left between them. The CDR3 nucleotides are TGTGCCAGCAGCCAATTACGGACAGAGAATCAGCCCCAGCATTTT. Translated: CASSQLRTENQPQHF.

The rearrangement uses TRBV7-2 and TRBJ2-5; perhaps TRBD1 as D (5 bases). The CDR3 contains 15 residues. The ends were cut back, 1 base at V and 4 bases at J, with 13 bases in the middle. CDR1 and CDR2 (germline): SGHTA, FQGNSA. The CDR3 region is CASSLVGSTGETQYF. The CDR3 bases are TGTGCCAGCAGCTTAGTTGGTTCAACAGGAGAGACCCAGTACTTC.

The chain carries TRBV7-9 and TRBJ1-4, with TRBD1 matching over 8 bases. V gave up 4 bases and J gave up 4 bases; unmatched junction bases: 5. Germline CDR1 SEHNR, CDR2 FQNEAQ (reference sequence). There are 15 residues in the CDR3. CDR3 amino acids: CASSSGQGVNEKLFF. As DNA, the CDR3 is TGTGCCAGCAGCTCAGGACAGGGCGTTAATGAAAAACTGTTTTTT.

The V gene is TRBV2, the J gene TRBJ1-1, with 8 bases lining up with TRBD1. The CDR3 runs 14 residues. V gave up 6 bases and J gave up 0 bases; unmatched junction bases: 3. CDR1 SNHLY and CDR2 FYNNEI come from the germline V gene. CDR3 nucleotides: TGTGCCAGCAGAGACAGGGGCATGAACACTGAAGCTTTCTTT. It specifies CASRDRGMNTEAFF.

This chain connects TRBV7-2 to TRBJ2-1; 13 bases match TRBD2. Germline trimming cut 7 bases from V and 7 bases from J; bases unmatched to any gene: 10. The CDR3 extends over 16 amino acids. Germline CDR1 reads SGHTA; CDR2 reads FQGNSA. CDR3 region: CASITSGRGIRNEQFF. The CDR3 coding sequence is TGTGCCAGCATCACTAGCGGGAGGGGGATTCGGAATGAGCAGTTCTTC.

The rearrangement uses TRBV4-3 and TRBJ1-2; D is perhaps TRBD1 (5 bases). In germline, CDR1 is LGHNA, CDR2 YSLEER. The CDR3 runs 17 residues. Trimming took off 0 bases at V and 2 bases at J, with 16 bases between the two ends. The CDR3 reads CASSQDGGEGKNYGYTF. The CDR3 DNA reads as TGCGCCAGCAGCCAAGATGGAGGGGAGGGAAAGAACTATGGCTACACCTTC.

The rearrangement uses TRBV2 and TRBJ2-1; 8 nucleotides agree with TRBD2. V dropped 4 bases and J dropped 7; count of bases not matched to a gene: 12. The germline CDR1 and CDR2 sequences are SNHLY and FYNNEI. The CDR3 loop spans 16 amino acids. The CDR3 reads CASSVPLSGSRNEQFF. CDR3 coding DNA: TGTGCCAGCAGTGTTCCTCTCAGCGGGAGTAGAAATGAGCAGTTCTTC.

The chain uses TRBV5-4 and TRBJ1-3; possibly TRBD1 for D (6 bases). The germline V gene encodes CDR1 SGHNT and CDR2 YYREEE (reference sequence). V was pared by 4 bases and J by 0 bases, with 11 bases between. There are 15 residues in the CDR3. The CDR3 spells CASSPRTVSGNTIYF. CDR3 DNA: TGTGCCAGCAGCCCGCGGACAGTCTCTGGAAACACCATATATTTT.

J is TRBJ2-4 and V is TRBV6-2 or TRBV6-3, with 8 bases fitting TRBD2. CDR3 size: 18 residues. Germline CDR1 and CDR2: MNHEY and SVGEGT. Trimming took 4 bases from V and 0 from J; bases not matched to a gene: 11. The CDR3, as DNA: TGTGCCAGCAGTTTAAGCGGGAGAAGAAAACTAGCCAAAAACATTCAGTACTTC. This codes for CASSLSGRRKLAKNIQYF.

The CDR3 DNA follows: TGTGCCAGCAGCAGAGGGGACAGGGGGCGCCAGGCGAGCTATGGCTACACCTTC. Encoded protein: CASSRGDRGRQASYGYTF. The chain carries TRBV7-2 and TRBJ1-2, with 12 nucleotides matching TRBD1. Germline V gene data show CDR1 as SGHTA and CDR2 as FQGNSA. V dropped 5 bases and J dropped 4; count of bases not matched to a gene: 14. The CDR3 contains 18 residues.

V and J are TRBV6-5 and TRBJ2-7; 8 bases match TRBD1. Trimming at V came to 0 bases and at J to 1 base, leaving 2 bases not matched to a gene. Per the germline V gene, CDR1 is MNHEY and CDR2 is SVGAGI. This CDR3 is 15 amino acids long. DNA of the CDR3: TGTGCCAGCAGTTACTCCCAGGGGGCATCCTACGAGCAGTACTTC. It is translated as CASSYSQGASYEQYF.

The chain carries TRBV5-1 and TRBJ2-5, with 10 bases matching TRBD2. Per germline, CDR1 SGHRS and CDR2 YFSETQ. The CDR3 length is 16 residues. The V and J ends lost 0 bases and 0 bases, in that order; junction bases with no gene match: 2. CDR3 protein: CASSLGAGGYQETQYF. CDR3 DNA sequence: TGCGCCAGCAGCTTGGGAGCGGGAGGGTACCAAGAGACCCAGTACTTC.

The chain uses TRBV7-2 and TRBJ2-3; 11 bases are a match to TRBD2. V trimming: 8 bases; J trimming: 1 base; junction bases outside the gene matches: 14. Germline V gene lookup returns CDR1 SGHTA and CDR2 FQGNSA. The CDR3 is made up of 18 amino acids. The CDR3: CASQYPGLAAGGTDTQYF. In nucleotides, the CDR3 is TGTGCCAGCCAATACCCGGGACTAGCGGCAGGGGGCACAGATACGCAGTATTTT. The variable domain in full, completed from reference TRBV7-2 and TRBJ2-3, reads GAGVSQSPSNKVTEKGKDVELRCDPISGHTALYWYRQSLGQGLEFLIYFQGNSAPDKSGLPSDRFSAERTGGSVSTLTIQRTQQEDSAVYLCASQYPGLAAGGTDTQYFGPGTRLTVL.

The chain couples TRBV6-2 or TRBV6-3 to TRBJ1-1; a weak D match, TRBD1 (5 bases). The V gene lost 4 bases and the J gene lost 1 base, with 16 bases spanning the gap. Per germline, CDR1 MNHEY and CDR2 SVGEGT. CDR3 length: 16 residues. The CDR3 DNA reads TGTGCCAGCAGTTCCCGACAGTTCCCCCGGAACACTGAAGCTTTCTTT. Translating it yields CASSSRQFPRNTEAFF.